The 22 T cell receptor beta chains given below trace back to one sample, sequenced in a study of T cell changes during pregnancy in multiple sclerosis. Sequenced by immunoSEQ multiplex PCR; TCRdb stores in-frame clones only, minus some. The table lists around 100,000 clones, roughly 90% of them singletons. The source material was peripheral blood, sampled after pregnancy. The receptors originated from a female donor with multiple sclerosis, enrolled in a pregnancy study.

CDR3 bases: TGCGCCAGCAGCTCGGGACAGGGGAGGTACACTGAAGCTTTCTTT. It is translated as CASSSGQGRYTEAFF. This chain links TRBV4-3 with TRBJ1-1; 10 nucleotides match TRBD1. CDR1 is LGHNA, CDR2 YSLEER, per germline. V shed 5 bases, J shed 3 bases, and the junction held 6 bases outside the gene matches. This CDR3 region has 15 residues.

The sample holds a few counts of this clone. This chain joins TRBV5-1 and TRBJ1-6, with 7 bases fitting TRBD1. The trim removed 2 bases at V and 4 bases at J, leaving 6 bases unmatched. The germline gives CDR1 SGHRS, CDR2 YFSETQ. The CDR3 loop spans 16 amino acids. The CDR3, as DNA: TGCGCCAGCAGCTTAACAGGGGAGGAGTATAATTCACCCCTCCACTTT. It translates to CASSLTGEEYNSPLHF.

The V gene is TRBV10-3, the J gene TRBJ2-2, with 14 bases lining up with TRBD2. CDR3 length equals 16 residues. The ends lost 11 bases at V and 0 bases at J; junction bases unmatched: 5. CDR1 and CDR2 from the germline V gene are ENHRY and SYGVKD. CDR3 sequence: CASTSGRDANTGELFF. CDR3 bases: TGTGCCTCGACTAGCGGGAGGGACGCGAACACCGGGGAGCTGTTTTTT.

The genes are TRBV2 and TRBJ1-5, with D maybe TRBD1 (5 bases). The V and J ends lost 1 base and 2 bases respectively, with 12 bases between them. Germline V CDR1 and CDR2: SNHLY, FYNNEI. The CDR3 has 16 amino acids. CDR3: CASSEGGRVGNQPQHF. The CDR3 DNA reads TGTGCCAGCAGTGAAGGGGGCAGGGTGGGCAATCAGCCCCAGCATTTT.

The chain links TRBV28 to TRBJ2-7, with 7 bases identical to TRBD1. Germline V gene sequence: CDR1 MDHEN, CDR2 SYDVKM. V shed 6 bases and J 2 bases; nucleotides not matched to a gene: 4. The CDR3 has 13 residues. CDR3 nucleotide sequence: TGTGCCAGCAGCTTAGGGGGCCCCTACGAGCAGTACTTC. Its translation is CASSLGGPYEQYF.

The chain employs TRBV5-6 and TRBJ2-1, with TRBD2 matching over 7 bases. Germline V gene data show CDR1 as SGHDT and CDR2 as YYEEEE. The V segment lost 0 bases and the J segment 2 bases; nucleotides outside the gene matches: 5. There are 16 residues in the CDR3. The chain's CDR3 is CASSLEGGGPYNEQFF. For the CDR3, the DNA is TGTGCCAGCAGCTTGGAGGGCGGGGGACCCTACAATGAGCAGTTCTTC.

This clone was recorded many times. The J gene is TRBJ1-1, the V gene TRBV7-6, with D possibly TRBD1 on 5 matching bases. This CDR3 region has 14 residues. Trimming removed 5 bases from V and 1 base from J, with 11 bases in between. Germline V gene data show CDR1 as SGHVS and CDR2 as FNYEAQ. This CDR3 is CASSAQVSNTEAFF. CDR3 coding DNA: TGTGCCAGCAGCGCACAGGTGTCGAACACTGAAGCTTTCTTT. Full variable domain (missing parts from reference TRBV7-6 and TRBJ1-1): GAGVSQSPRYKVTKRGQDVALRCDPISGHVSLYWYRQALGQGPEFLTYFNYEAQQDKSGLPNDRFSAERPEGSISTLTIQRTEQRDSAMYRCASSAQVSNTEAFFGQGTRLTVV.

The J gene is TRBJ2-1, the V gene TRBV19, with 8 positions matching TRBD2. Losses at the gene ends were 3 bases for V and 5 bases for J; bases not matched to a gene: 6. The CDR3 has 15 residues. Germline V gene lookup returns CDR1 LNHDA and CDR2 SQIVND (reference sequence). In nucleotides, the CDR3 is TGTGCCAGTAGTATGAGTAGCGGGAATCACAATGAGCAGTTCTTC. Its translation is CASSMSSGNHNEQFF.

The chain recombines TRBV28 with TRBJ1-5, with TRBD1 matching over 7 bases. Germline V gene data show CDR1 as MDHEN and CDR2 as SYDVKM. The length of the CDR3 is 15 residues. V dropped 5 bases and J dropped 6; count of bases not matched to a gene: 10. The CDR3 reads CASSPTDRVGQPQHF. CDR3 nucleotide sequence: TGTGCCAGCAGTCCGACAGACAGGGTTGGTCAGCCCCAGCATTTT.

The chain is built from TRBV15 and TRBJ1-2, with no clear D. The CDR3 runs to 16 residues. Germline CDR1 and CDR2: LNHNV and YYDKDF (reference sequence). V was pared by 0 bases and J by 4 bases, with 15 bases between. CDR3 in amino acids: CATSRDIGREGYGYTF. The CDR3 coding sequence is TGTGCCACCAGCAGAGATATTGGTCGGGAAGGCTATGGCTACACCTTC.

The chain couples TRBV6-6 to TRBJ2-7; 7 positions match TRBD1. The junction had 14 bases not matched to a gene; V was cut back by 5 bases and J by 4 bases. From germline, CDR1 is MNHNY and CDR2 SVGAGI (reference sequence). The length of the CDR3 is 16 residues. The CDR3 sequence: CASSQPPGTEIYEQYF. The CDR3 region has the DNA TGTGCCAGCAGTCAACCCCCTGGGACAGAAATATACGAGCAGTACTTC.

The V gene is TRBV25-1, the J gene TRBJ1-6; D is undetermined. Germline CDR1 is MGHDK and CDR2 is SYGVNS. The CDR3 length is 13 residues. V was trimmed by 7 bases and J by 3 bases, leaving 7 bases between them. The CDR3 sequence is CASTSNYNSPLHF. The CDR3 nucleotides read TGTGCCAGCACCAGTAACTATAATTCACCCCTCCACTTT.

The chain couples TRBV18 to TRBJ2-5, with 9 bases that match TRBD1. The CDR3 runs to 15 residues. Germline assignment: CDR1 KGHSH and CDR2 LQKENI. Losses at the gene ends were 2 bases for V and 4 bases for J; bases not matched to a gene: 5. CDR3 protein: CASSPSTGGRETQYF. CDR3 nucleotides: TGTGCCAGCTCACCATCGACAGGGGGTCGAGAGACCCAGTACTTC.

This chain connects TRBV6-6 to TRBJ1-1, with D possibly matching TRBD1 (5 bases). V was pared by 8 bases and J by 5 bases, with 12 bases between. Per germline, CDR1 MNHNY and CDR2 SVGAGI (reference sequence). The CDR3 has 12 residues. CDR3 amino acids: CASLRGGTEAFF. CDR3 nucleotides: TGTGCCAGCCTTAGGGGAGGGACTGAAGCTTTCTTT.

V gene TRBV19 combines with J gene TRBJ2-1, with D tentatively TRBD1 (6 bases). Germline-derived CDR1 and CDR2 are LNHDA and SQIVND (reference sequence). V lost 3 bases and J lost 6, with 15 bases in between. This CDR3 contains 15 residues. The DNA for the CDR3 is TGTGCCAGTAGTATCCTTCGGACAGAAGTCAATGAGCAGTTCTTC. Translating it yields CASSILRTEVNEQFF.

This chain links TRBV7-9 with TRBJ2-1; D may be TRBD1 (5 bases). V gave up 1 base and J gave up 9 bases, with 22 bases separating them. This CDR3 has 17 residues. CDR1 and CDR2 (germline): SEHNR, FQNEAQ (reference sequence). For the CDR3, the DNA is TGTGCCAGCAGCTTAGTGGTAGGGGCCTTGGGTGATAGTGAGCAGTTCTTC. Encoded protein: CASSLVVGALGDSEQFF.

This chain's CDR3 is CASSAQSGVSYEQYF. The CDR3 DNA reads TGTGCCAGTAGTGCACAATCAGGTGTCTCCTACGAGCAGTACTTC. The chain couples TRBV19 to TRBJ2-7; no firm D call. Per germline, CDR1 LNHDA and CDR2 SQIVND (reference sequence). V gave up 5 bases and J gave up 0 bases, with 14 bases separating them. CDR3 size: 15 residues.

This clone was counted a single time. The rearrangement joins TRBV19 to TRBJ1-2, with TRBD1 matching over 8 bases. The CDR3 length is 14 residues. Germline CDR1 reads LNHDA; CDR2 reads SQIVND (reference sequence). Trimming took 6 bases from V and 3 from J; bases not matched to a gene: 6. For the CDR3, the DNA is TGTGCCAGTAGCCCCAGGGGGCGCGACTATGGCTACACCTTC. Translating gives CASSPRGRDYGYTF.

The chain is built from TRBV5-1 and TRBJ1-6; tentatively, D is TRBD1 (6 bases). V gave up 5 bases and J gave up 4 bases, with 16 bases separating them. CDR1 and CDR2 (germline): SGHRS, YFSETQ. The length of the CDR3 is 16 residues. The CDR3 DNA reads as TGCGCCAGCAGGTATTGGGGAGGGGGTTATAATTCACCCCTCCACTTT. Its translation: CASRYWGGGYNSPLHF.

The CDR3 bases are TGTGCCAGCAGCTTTAAGCGGACAGATGGCTACACCTTC. Protein sequence: CASSFKRTDGYTF. The chain uses TRBV7-2 and TRBJ1-2, with D possibly matching TRBD1 (6 bases). The CDR3 is made up of 13 amino acids. CDR1 and CDR2 (germline): SGHTA, FQGNSA. Trimming left V 3 bases short and J 6 bases short, with 11 bases between.

The gene calls are TRBV30 and TRBJ2-1, with TRBD2 matching over 11 bases. J was trimmed by 3 bases and V by 2 bases; bases with no gene match: 9. The CDR3 is 17 amino acids. Per the germline V gene, CDR1 is GTSNPN and CDR2 is SVGIG (reference sequence). In DNA form, the CDR3 reads TGTGCCTGGAGTCCTTATAGGACTAGCGGGTACTACAATGAGCAGTTCTTC. It codes for CAWSPYRTSGYYNEQFF.

The CDR3 region has the DNA TGTGCCTGGCAGAGCGGTCTTTCGAGGGACACTGAAGCTTTCTTT. It specifies CAWQSGLSRDTEAFF. This rearrangement joins TRBV30 to TRBJ1-1; D uncertain. This CDR3 has 15 amino acids. Trimming stripped 5 bases from V and 3 bases from J, with 19 bases between. Germline CDR1 GTSNPN, CDR2 SVGIG (reference sequence). The whole variable domain, remainder taken from reference TRBV30 and TRBJ1-1, is SQTIHQWPATLVQPVGSPLSLECTVEGTSNPNLYWYRQAAGRGLQLLFYSVGIGQISSEVPQNLSASRPQDRQFILSSKKLLLSDSGFYLCAWQSGLSRDTEAFFGQGTRLTVV.